What follows are 6 T cell receptor beta chains derived from one specimen sequenced in a study of cytomegalovirus exposure and HLA in healthy donors. The PCR ran on 60 Vbeta and 13 Jbeta primers. Clones were read by immunoSEQ multiplex PCR, and TCRdb kept only the in-frame ones, dropping some. The profile shows about 90,000 clones, around three quarters of them singletons. The sequencing input was PBMCs. The receptors here all came from a man between 25 and 39 years old in good health and CMV-seronegative.

This clone was counted only a few times. V gene TRBV29-1 combines with J gene TRBJ1-1, with a tentative D call TRBD1 (6 bases). In germline, CDR1 is SQVTM, CDR2 ANQGSEA. Trimming stripped 0 bases from V and 5 bases from J, with 10 bases between. CDR3 length: 13 residues. DNA of the CDR3: TGCAGCGTTGAAGAGGGCAGGGGAACTGAAGCTTTCTTT. Amino acids: CSVEEGRGTEAFF.

The V gene is TRBV9, the J gene TRBJ1-1, with TRBD1 matching 11 bases. Germline V CDR1 and CDR2: SGDLS, YYNGEE. V was pared by 0 bases and J by 4 bases, with 5 bases of the junction left unmatched. The CDR3 spans 16 residues. CDR3 sequence: CASSVEGQGASTEAFF. In DNA, the CDR3 is TGTGCCAGCAGCGTAGAAGGACAGGGGGCCAGCACTGAAGCTTTCTTT.

With regard to this clone: Other DNA sequences in the sample encode the same CDR3. This chain links TRBV2 with TRBJ2-7; the D gene is possibly TRBD1 (6 bases). Germline values: CDR1 SNHLY, CDR2 FYNNEI. CDR3 length: 11 amino acids. Deletions cut 6 bases from V and 7 bases from J, with 10 bases between. CDR3 in DNA: TGTGCCAGCAGCACAGACAGGGAGCAGTACTTC. Translating it yields CASSTDREQYF. The full variable domain, completed using reference TRBV2 and TRBJ2-7, is EPEVTQTPSHQVTQMGQEVILRCVPISNHLYFYWYRQILGQKVEFLVSFYNNEISEKSEIFDDQFSVERPDGSNFTLKIRSTKLEDSAMYFCASSTDREQYFGPGTRLTVT.

V and J are TRBV27 and TRBJ1-5, with 11 bases lining up with TRBD1. Germline V gene sequence: CDR1 MNHEY, CDR2 SMNVEV (reference sequence). V gave up 4 bases and J gave up 5 bases; unmatched junction bases: 4. The length of the CDR3 is 15 residues. CDR3 region: CASSSGTGGYQPQHF. For the CDR3, the DNA is TGTGCCAGCAGTTCCGGGACAGGGGGTTATCAGCCCCAGCATTTT.

The V and J genes are TRBV25-1 and TRBJ2-5, with 9 bases matching TRBD1. This CDR3 has 14 residues. With 7 bases clipped from V and 6 bases from J, the junction kept 9 bases outside the gene matches. Germline CDR1 is MGHDK and CDR2 is SYGVNS. CDR3 in amino acids: CASIKGQGSKTQYF. The CDR3 coding sequence is TGTGCCAGCATCAAGGGACAGGGTTCCAAGACCCAGTACTTC.

This clone appeared a few times. The chain combines TRBV4-1 with TRBJ1-1; 8 bases fit TRBD1. Germline assignment: CDR1 MGHRA and CDR2 YSYEKL. V was pared by 0 bases and J by 4 bases, with 4 bases of the junction left unmatched. CDR3 length equals 15 residues. CDR3 DNA sequence: TGCGCCAGCAGCCAAGACCAGGGGGCCGGCACTGAAGCTTTCTTT. This encodes CASSQDQGAGTEAFF.